These 9 T cell receptor beta chains originate from one sample sequenced in a study of T cell repertoires in cytomegalovirus infection. TCRdb itself ran the reads through MiXCR, one entry per CDR3 protein. The sample includes hundreds of thousands of distinct CDR3 sequences, 15% to 20% of them seen just once. Sequencing was done on a sample of PBMCs. These receptors came from a human donor in good health (CMV status not recorded). Some clones in this sample may be carry-over from other donors' samples.

This clonotype was seen only a few times. The chain joins TRBV10-3 to TRBJ1-5, with 7 bases identical to TRBD1. Germline V lookup: CDR1 ENHRY, CDR2 SYGVKD. This CDR3 has 13 amino acids. The V segment lost 10 bases and the J segment 3 bases; nucleotides outside the gene matches: 6. DNA of the CDR3: TGTGCCACCAGGGACAGCGCCAATCAGCCCCAGCATTTT. This encodes CATRDSANQPQHF.

The chain is built from TRBV2 and TRBJ2-7, with a weak D call TRBD2 (5 bases). Germline V gene sequence: CDR1 SNHLY, CDR2 FYNNEI. V was pared by 8 bases and J by 3 bases, with 11 bases between. The CDR3 runs to 12 residues. CDR3 sequence reads: CASRPGLYEQYF. The CDR3 DNA follows: TGTGCCAGCCGACCCGGACTCTACGAGCAGTACTTC.

This chain uses TRBV7-9 with TRBJ1-2; no clear D. CDR3 size: 14 residues. The ends were cut back, 5 bases at V and 6 bases at J, with 16 bases in the middle. Germline V gene lookup returns CDR1 SEHNR and CDR2 FQNEAQ (reference sequence). CDR3 in DNA: TGTGCCAGCAGCCCTTTAGATCTGAGTGATGGCTACACCTTC. It specifies CASSPLDLSDGYTF.

The genes are TRBV2 and TRBJ1-1; D gene unclear. Germline values: CDR1 SNHLY, CDR2 FYNNEI. Trimming stripped 8 bases from V and 1 base from J, with 11 bases between. The CDR3 runs to 13 residues. The CDR3 protein is CASVRTGNTEAFF. CDR3 DNA: TGTGCCAGCGTCCGGACTGGGAACACTGAAGCTTTCTTT.

This clonotype occurred many times. The V call is TRBV10-3, the J call TRBJ1-1, with no clear D. CDR1 and CDR2 from the germline V gene are ENHRY and SYGVKD. The CDR3 extends over 13 amino acids. Trimming removed 3 bases at V and 1 base at J, with 6 bases between. The CDR3 DNA sequence: TGTGCCATCAGTGACGACTGGAACACTGAAGCTTTCTTT. Protein product: CAISDDWNTEAFF.

There are many counts of this clonotype. The J gene is TRBJ2-7, the V gene TRBV6-5; no reliable D call. Per the germline V gene, CDR1 is MNHEY and CDR2 is SVGAGI. V lost 0 bases, J lost 2 bases, and 8 bases lay in between. The CDR3 sequence is 14 residues long. CDR3 nucleotide sequence: TGTGCCAGCAGTTACTCGACACCAACCTACGAGCAGTACTTC. Translated: CASSYSTPTYEQYF.

This clonotype was seen at least ten times. This chain joins TRBV19 and TRBJ1-2; 10 bases fit TRBD1. There are 14 residues in the CDR3. Germline lookup yields CDR1 LNHDA and CDR2 SQIVND (reference sequence). J was trimmed by 2 bases and V by 7 bases; bases with no gene match: 4. CDR3 sequence reads: CASTRDRGNYGYTF. CDR3 sequence (DNA): TGTGCCAGTACCCGGGACAGGGGCAACTATGGCTACACCTTC.

In this sample, this clonotype turned up a few times. This chain links TRBV6-6 with TRBJ2-7, with a tentative D call TRBD2 (7 bases). Trimming cost V 0 bases and J 4 bases, with 25 bases left between them. The CDR3 length is 19 residues. Germline CDR1 is MNHNY and CDR2 is SVGAGI (reference sequence). CDR3 sequence: CASSYSRGGGRADLYEQYF. The CDR3 DNA reads TGTGCCAGCAGTTACTCGAGGGGGGGGGGTAGGGCCGACCTGTACGAGCAGTACTTC.

This sequence joins TRBV6-1 and TRBJ1-2; D gene ambiguous. Germline lookup yields CDR1 MNHNS and CDR2 SASEGT. The CDR3 sequence is 12 residues long. V was clipped by 1 base and J by 4 bases, with 4 bases between them. The chain's CDR3 is CASSEDGYGYTF. The CDR3 coding sequence is TGTGCCAGCAGTGAAGACGGCTATGGCTACACCTTC.